The rows below give T cell receptor beta chains drawn from one sample of a study of blood T cells in healthy people across ages. TCRdb re-called the 5' RACE reads through MiXCR, storing one row per CDR3 protein. The sample contains more than 800,000 distinct CDR3 sequences, 40% to 50% of which appear only once. Material: blood. The receptors stem from a woman aged 55-70 years in good health. The CDR3 runs from the conserved cysteine through the conserved F or W.

>TRBV6-5|TRBJ2-1
CASSYRRLSHEQFF
>TRBV6-5|-
CASNPQGPPRYEQYF
>TRBV2|TRBJ2-1
CASSMASGYNEQFF
>TRBV27|TRBJ2-7
CASSHGGESYEQYF
>TRBV18|TRBJ2-3
CASSNSLARTDTQYF
>TRBV28|TRBJ2-3
CASNLSGRGADTQYF
>TRBV7-9|TRBJ2-7
CASSFGNYEQYF
>TRBV13|TRBJ1-2
CASTRRVANYGYTF
>TRBV6-2/TRBV6-3|TRBJ2-7
CASVSDRGSKSYEQYF
>TRBV7-9|-
CASSSPRTSYEQYF
>TRBV20-1|TRBJ2-5
CSLSPRAPEGETQYF